The rows below give T cell receptor beta chains drawn from one sample of a study of blood T cells in healthy people across ages. TCRdb processed the 5' RACE reads anew with MiXCR; each CDR3 protein has one entry. This table holds over a million distinct CDR3 sequences, roughly a quarter found once. This same sample was also part of a study on T cells of mothers and their children.

What was sequenced was blood. Receptors were obtained from a girl aged 2-10 years in good health. Both conserved end residues are part of each CDR3. D genes are given only for firm matches. Expanded clones get a size class; other rows say once, few or many, or leave the size out.

>TRBV20-1|few|TRBJ1-2|NA
TGCAGTGCCGACGAATGGACAGAGACCAACTATGGCTACACCTTC
CSADEWTETNYGYTF
>TRBV29-1|NA|TRBJ1-2|NA
TGCAGCGTTGAAGAGGGGGACTATTATGGCTACACCTTC
CSVEEGDYYGYTF
>TRBV6-2/TRBV6-3|few|TRBJ1-2|NA
TGTGCCAGCAGTGCGGGACCGAACTATGGCTACACCTTC
CASSAGPNYGYTF
>TRBV4-2|NA|TRBJ2-1|TRBD2
TGTGCCAGCAGCCAATCCGCGGGGGACCCTTACAGTGAGCAGTTCTTC
CASSQSAGDPYSEQFF
>TRBV12-3/TRBV12-4|once|TRBJ1-1|TRBD1
TGTGCCAGCAGTGTAGGACAGGGTTACAACACTGAAGCTTTCTTT
CASSVGQGYNTEAFF
>TRBV12-3/TRBV12-4|NA|TRBJ2-7|TRBD1
TGTACCAGCAACCTAGGGACAGGACACGAGCAGTACTTC
CTSNLGTGHEQYF
>TRBV7-6|NA|TRBJ1-2|TRBD1
TGTGCCAGCGGACTGACAGGGGGATCCTATGGCTACACCTTC
CASGLTGGSYGYTF
>TRBV29-1|few|TRBJ2-4|NA
TGCAGCGTCTCCGGGTTGGCCAAAAACATTCAGTACTTC
CSVSGLAKNIQYF
>TRBV4-3|NA|TRBJ2-1|NA
TGCGCCAGCAGCCAAGATTCCCCTAGTCCGGATGAGCAGTTCTTC
CASSQDSPSPDEQFF
>TRBV9|few|TRBJ2-5|NA
TGTGCCAGCAGCCCCGGGACAAAGCAAGAGACCCAGTACTTC
CASSPGTKQETQYF
>TRBV20-1|NA|TRBJ2-5|NA
TGCAGTGCTTACCTCCAAGAGACCCAGTACTTC
CSAYLQETQYF
>TRBV4-1|NA|TRBJ2-4|NA
TGCGCCAGCAGCCAAAGGGACATTCATGGGGACATTCAGTACTTC
CASSQRDIHGDIQYF
>TRBV28|NA|TRBJ2-3|TRBD2
TGTGCCAGCAGTGGGGGGCTAAGACTAGCGGGAGATGGTCAAGAGACCCAGTACTTT
CASSGGLRLAGDGQETQYF
>TRBV7-6|NA|TRBJ2-7|NA
TGTGCCAGCAGCTTGAAAGGGGACCCCTACGAGCAGTACTTC
CASSLKGDPYEQYF
>TRBV12-5|NA|TRBJ2-5|NA
TGTGCTAGTGGTTTGACTTGGGGCGACGAAGAGACCCAGTACTTC
CASGLTWGDEETQYF
>TRBV9|NA|TRBJ2-7|NA
TGTGCCAGCAGCGGCGACGCAGGGATAACAGTCTACGAGCAGTACTTC
CASSGDAGITVYEQYF
>TRBV5-1|NA|TRBJ2-3|NA
TGCGCCAGCAGCTTGCACCCGGATACGCAGTATTTT
CASSLHPDTQYF
>TRBV4-1|few|TRBJ2-5|TRBD2
TGCGCCAGCAGCCAAGGGGGTAGCGGGATGGAGACCCAGTACTTC
CASSQGGSGMETQYF
>TRBV2|NA|TRBJ1-5|NA
TGTGCCAGCATGCGGACAGCCTCGGGTGATCAGCCCCAGCATTTT
CASMRTASGDQPQHF
>TRBV6-6|NA|TRBJ1-6|NA
TGTGCCAGCACCAAAAGCGGCAGGGGTTTTTCACCCCTCCACTTT
CASTKSGRGFSPLHF
>TRBV18|NA|TRBJ2-2|TRBD1
TGTGCCAGCTCACCGTATCCTGGACAGGGTTTGGGCACCGGGGAGCTGTTTTTT
CASSPYPGQGLGTGELFF
>TRBV29-1|few|TRBJ2-5|TRBD2
TGCAGCGTTGTCCCTAGCGGAGACTCGGGAGAGACCCAGTACTTC
CSVVPSGDSGETQYF
>TRBV24-1|few|TRBJ2-6|NA
TGTGCCACCAGTGATGCAAACTTGACAGCTTTTCACTCTGGGGCCAACGTCCTGACTTTC
CATSDANLTAFHSGANVLTF
>TRBV29-1|NA|TRBJ2-2|NA
TGCAGCGTTGCTATTCCGAGGACCGGGGAGCTGTTTTTT
CSVAIPRTGELFF
>TRBV28|few|TRBJ2-5|TRBD1
TGTGCCAGCTATCTTAGAGGGGGCTCCCAGACCCAGTACTTC
CASYLRGGSQTQYF
>TRBV7-8|NA|TRBJ1-4|NA
TGTGCCAGCAGCTTAGTGGGGGAGGGTGGGGAAAAACTGTTTTTT
CASSLVGEGGEKLFF
>TRBV9|few|TRBJ2-1|NA
TGTGCCAGCCACCCCACCCGTATTGAGCAGTTCTTC
CASHPTRIEQFF
>TRBV10-3|few|TRBJ1-4|NA
TGTGCCATCAGTGAGTCGTGGGGGGCTCCTAATGAAAAACTGTTTTTT
CAISESWGAPNEKLFF
>TRBV6-4|few|TRBJ1-1|NA
TGTGCCAGCAGTGAGCGCAAGAACACTGAAGCTTTCTTT
CASSERKNTEAFF
>TRBV6-6|few|TRBJ2-1|NA
TGTGCCAGCAGCCCCCTGACACCGAATCCAATCAATGAGCAGTTCTTC
CASSPLTPNPINEQFF
>TRBV7-2|few|TRBJ1-2|TRBD1
TGTGCCAGCAGCCTCGGACAGGGACAGAGCTATGGCTACACCTTC
CASSLGQGQSYGYTF
>TRBV6-6|few|TRBJ2-7|TRBD2
TGTGCCAGCAGTTTGGTGACTAGCGGGAGGGGGTACGAGCAGTACTTC
CASSLVTSGRGYEQYF
>TRBV29-1|few|TRBJ2-1|TRBD2
TGCAGCGGGGATAGCGGGAATGAGCAGTTCTTC
CSGDSGNEQFF
>TRBV7-2|NA|TRBJ2-7|NA
TGTGCCAGCAGCTTATGGTACGAGCAGCACTTC
CASSLWYEQHF
>TRBV6-1|NA|TRBJ2-1|NA
TGTGCCAGCAGAGAACTAGGCCACAGGGATGAGTCTCCGTCGGGCAATGAGCAGTTCTTC
CASRELGHRDESPSGNEQFF
>TRBV20-1|NA|TRBJ2-1|TRBD2
TGCAGTGCTAGAGACGGCGGCGGGAGCTGGTACGGGTACAATGAGCAGTTCTTC
CSARDGGGSWYGYNEQFF
>TRBV3-1|few|TRBJ2-1|NA
TGTGCCAGCAGCCAAACGGGACGACTCGACAATGAGCAGTTCTTC
CASSQTGRLDNEQFF
>TRBV5-1|NA|TRBJ2-1|TRBD2
TGCGCCAGCAGCGAGAATAGCGGGAGTTTTGAGCAGTTCTTC
CASSENSGSFEQFF
>TRBV4-1|few|TRBJ2-4|NA
TGCGCCAGCAGCCCCCTCCAAATAGCCAAAAACATTCAGTACTTC
CASSPLQIAKNIQYF
>TRBV5-1|few|TRBJ2-7|NA
TGCGCCAGCAGCTTCCTGGGGGGTTTTGAGTACTTC
CASSFLGGFEYF
>TRBV7-9|NA|TRBJ2-1|NA
TGTGCCAGCAGCTCGCGAGCAAGCGACCCTAATGAGCAGTTCTTC
CASSSRASDPNEQFF
>TRBV28|few|TRBJ2-7|NA
TGTGCCAGCAGTTTCTCGCGGGGCTCCTACGAGCAGTACTTC
CASSFSRGSYEQYF
>TRBV5-1|NA|TRBJ1-1|NA
TGCGCCAGCAGCCCGGAAACCTACACGAACACTGAAGTTTTCTTT
CASSPETYTNTEVFF
>TRBV14|NA|TRBJ1-4|TRBD1
TGTGCCAGCAGCGCTTACCCCCGGGACAGACTTAATGAAAAACTGTTTTTT
CASSAYPRDRLNEKLFF
>TRBV7-9|NA|TRBJ2-3|NA
TGTGCCAGCAGCTTCCATTTGGGCGCTCGAGTAGATACGCAGTATTTT
CASSFHLGARVDTQYF
>TRBV9|few|TRBJ1-1|NA
TGTGCCAGCAGCGTAGGTGGGGCGGGCGTTGAAGCTTTCTTT
CASSVGGAGVEAFF